This T cell receptor (beta chain) was identified in a study of OX40 agonist ivuxolimab in advanced cancers. Study as a whole: The study gave patients intravenous ivuxolimab at 0.01 to 10 mg/kg every 2 weeks.

The CDR3 extends over 15 amino acids. Looked up from germline, CDR1 is SGHTA and CDR2 is FQGTGA. V dropped 2 bases and J dropped 1 base, with 9 bases sitting between them. Note on this clone: The antigen is not known.

The study's findings and limits: Nonresponders included some who also had low normalized T-cell clonal expansion. On average, CD8+ T cells had more expanded clones than CD4+.

Only in-frame clones appear in the TCRdb table, and some are missing; sequencing was by immunoSEQ multiplex PCR. The sample comprises 5,500 to 7,500 clones, roughly 84% of which are singletons, and approximately 27% rests with the top ten. The V gene is TRBV7-3, the J gene TRBJ1-5, with D hard to call. Sequencing used CD4+ or CD8+ T cells sorted from blood, obtained in a trial of the OX40 agonist ivuxolimab. The sequence derives from an adult with an advanced solid tumor such as melanoma, head and neck, liver or kidney cancer. The CDR3 DNA follows: TGTGCCAGCAGCTTAGCGGGAAGAAGCAATCAGCCCCAGCATTTT. Protein: CASSLAGRSNQPQHF.